One and the same sample provided the 15 T cell receptor beta chains below, sequenced in a study of blood T cell repertoires in COVID-19. The protocol was immunoSEQ multiplex PCR, while the TCRdb copy is restricted to in-frame clones and leaves out a portion. Counted here are approximately 260,000 clones, around 90% occurring once; the ten biggest clones make up around 2.3%. The sequencing sample was made of peripheral blood. The source of these receptors is a woman aged 60-75 years with COVID-19, enrolled during active disease.

This sequence joins TRBV9 and TRBJ2-2, with TRBD2 matching 7 bases. The CDR3 runs to 16 residues. Per the germline V gene, CDR1 is SGDLS and CDR2 is YYNGEE. J lost 0 bases, V lost 4 bases, and 6 bases had no gene match. DNA for the CDR3: TGTGCCAGCAGCCAAACTAGCGCCGCGAACACCGGGGAGCTGTTTTTT. This gives the protein CASSQTSAANTGELFF.

V is TRBV15 and J is TRBJ2-1; weak D call: TRBD1 (6 bases). CDR1 is LNHNV and CDR2 is YYDKDF in the germline V gene (reference sequence). Deletions cut 4 bases from V and 6 bases from J, with 16 bases between. The CDR3 is 15 amino acids. CDR3 in DNA: TGTGCCACCAGCATTGTACAGGGCTATGGCAATGAGCAGTTCTTC. Protein sequence: CATSIVQGYGNEQFF.

The chain links TRBV19 to TRBJ2-2; possibly TRBD2 for D (6 bases). Trimming took 11 bases from V and 2 from J, leaving 12 bases between them. The CDR3 is 13 residues long. Per the germline V gene, CDR1 is LNHDA and CDR2 is SQIVND (reference sequence). CDR3 nucleotide sequence: TGTGCCGGACGGGACTTTAACACCGGGGAGCTGTTTTTT. Amino acids: CAGRDFNTGELFF.

The chain uses TRBV19 and TRBJ1-6; 8 nucleotides line up with TRBD1. Germline CDR1 and CDR2: LNHDA and SQIVND (reference sequence). The CDR3 has 16 residues. The junction had 7 bases not matched to a gene; V was cut back by 4 bases and J by 5 bases. For the CDR3, the DNA is TGTGCCAGTAGTACGGGGACAGGAGTTCATAATTCACCCCTCCACTTT. It translates to CASSTGTGVHNSPLHF.

The V and J genes are TRBV11-1 and TRBJ2-6; TRBD1 might be the D (6 bases). The CDR3 runs to 15 residues. Germline V CDR1 and CDR2: SGHAT, FQDESV (reference sequence). V was clipped by 5 bases and J by 0 bases, with 8 bases between them. This CDR3 is CASSPQGSGANVLTF. DNA of the CDR3: TGTGCCAGCAGCCCACAGGGCTCTGGGGCCAACGTCCTGACTTTC.

This chain links TRBV19 with TRBJ1-5; 7 bases are a match to TRBD1. This CDR3 is 14 amino acids long. The germline CDR1 and CDR2 sequences are LNHDA and SQIVND (reference sequence). Germline trimming cut 7 bases from V and 6 bases from J; bases unmatched to any gene: 9. The CDR3 is CASKTTGPGQPQHF. The CDR3 region has the DNA TGTGCCAGTAAGACGACAGGGCCGGGTCAGCCCCAGCATTTT.

The count of this clone is one. The CDR3 DNA follows: TGCAGTGCTAGAGGGACAGGGCAGTTCTTC. It translates to CSARGTGQFF. This chain joins TRBV20-1 and TRBJ2-1; 7 bases map to TRBD1. Germline CDR1 DFQATT, CDR2 SNEGSKA (reference sequence). The ends lost 1 base at V and 12 bases at J; junction bases unmatched: 0. The CDR3 runs 10 residues.

In its sample, this clone was seen a few times. The chain uses TRBV9 and TRBJ1-6; 10 positions agree with TRBD1. J gave up 8 bases and V 0 bases, and 2 bases lay outside the gene matches. Germline CDR1 reads SGDLS; CDR2 reads YYNGEE. This CDR3 has 15 amino acids. CDR3 region: CASSVEGQGDSPLHF. CDR3 bases: TGTGCCAGCAGCGTAGAAGGACAGGGGGATTCACCCCTCCACTTT. Variable domain in full (rest from reference TRBV9 and TRBJ1-6): DSGVTQTPKHLITATGQRVTLRCSPRSGDLSVYWYQQSLDQGLQFLIQYYNGEERAKGNILERFSAQQFPDLHSELNLSSLELGDSALYFCASSVEGQGDSPLHFGNGTRLTVT.

Only a few counts were recorded for this clone. The chain combines TRBV5-1 with TRBJ2-2; 8 bases match TRBD1. CDR1 SGHRS and CDR2 YFSETQ come from the germline V gene. CDR3 length: 16 residues. J was trimmed by 1 base and V by 4 bases; bases with no gene match: 6. In nucleotides, the CDR3 is TGCGCCAGCAGCCGGACAGGGACCCTGAACACCGGGGAGCTGTTTTTT. Residues: CASSRTGTLNTGELFF.

The table lists this clone with a count of one. The same CDR3 also results from other DNA sequences found in this sample. The V call is TRBV9, the J call TRBJ2-7; 7 nucleotides line up with TRBD1. V gave up 3 bases and J gave up 2 bases; unmatched junction bases: 5. Per germline, CDR1 SGDLS and CDR2 YYNGEE. This CDR3 is built from 14 residues. Written as DNA, the CDR3 is TGTGCCAGCAGCGGCCGGGACAGTACCTACGAGCAGTACTTC. Its protein is CASSGRDSTYEQYF. The full variable domain, with the rest looked up from reference TRBV9 and TRBJ2-7, is DSGVTQTPKHLITATGQRVTLRCSPRSGDLSVYWYQQSLDQGLQFLIQYYNGEERAKGNILERFSAQQFPDLHSELNLSSLELGDSALYFCASSGRDSTYEQYFGPGTRLTVT.

The chain recombines TRBV6-5 with TRBJ1-1; 11 bases match TRBD1. CDR3 length equals 14 residues. The J segment lost 6 bases and the V segment lost 6 bases, leaving 6 bases of the junction unmatched. Germline assignment: CDR1 MNHEY and CDR2 SVGAGI. CDR3 DNA: TGTGCCAGCAGAGGACAGGGGGCGGTGGCTGAAGCTTTCTTT. Protein: CASRGQGAVAEAFF.

The rearrangement links TRBV27 to TRBJ1-1, with unresolved D. This CDR3 spans 11 amino acids. Between the trimmed V and J ends, which lost 3 bases and 8 bases, there was a span of 7 bases. The germline V gene encodes CDR1 MNHEY and CDR2 SMNVEV (reference sequence). The CDR3 spells CASSFGFEAFF. For the CDR3, the DNA is TGTGCCAGCAGTTTTGGCTTCGAAGCTTTCTTT.

The rearrangement joins TRBV11-2 to TRBJ1-1; maybe TRBD1 (6 bases). Germline CDR1 is SGHAT and CDR2 is FQNNGV. V was cut by 0 bases and J by 10 bases, with 15 bases left in between. This CDR3 has 14 amino acids. This CDR3 reads CASSLDGTGTRAFF. DNA of the CDR3: TGTGCCAGCAGCTTAGATGGTACCGGGACACGAGCTTTCTTT.

This chain connects TRBV11-2 to TRBJ2-2, with 8 bases that match TRBD1. CDR3 size: 16 residues. V shed 3 bases and J 6 bases; nucleotides not matched to a gene: 9. The germline gives CDR1 SGHAT, CDR2 FQNNGV. CDR3 DNA: TGTGCCAGCAGCTTCCTTCCAGGACAGGGCGCCGGGGAGCTGTTTTTT. Protein sequence: CASSFLPGQGAGELFF.

The J gene is TRBJ1-1, the V gene TRBV5-5; D may be TRBD1 (6 bases). The CDR3 consists of 17 residues. The germline gives CDR1 SGHKS, CDR2 YYEKEE (reference sequence). Trimming removed 0 bases from V and 0 bases from J, with 15 bases in between. CDR3 in DNA: TGTGCCAGCAGCTTGGCCTTAGGACAGCTGATGAACACTGAAGCTTTCTTT. This encodes CASSLALGQLMNTEAFF.